Below are 18 T cell receptor beta chains sequenced from a single sample in a study of blood T cell repertoires in COVID-19. Using immunoSEQ multiplex PCR, the repertoire was profiled, and TCRdb retains in-frame clones only, with some absent. The table includes 160,000 or so clones, about 85% detected once. Sequenced sample: peripheral blood. All receptors come from a man aged 65-85 years who had recovered from COVID-19.

V and J are TRBV19 and TRBJ1-3, with D perhaps matching TRBD1 (6 bases). Germline CDR1 reads LNHDA; CDR2 reads SQIVND (reference sequence). The length of the CDR3 is 16 residues. Trimming removed 4 bases from V and 3 bases from J, with 16 bases in between. This CDR3 reads CASSTSGTLLGNTIYF. For the CDR3, the DNA is TGTGCCAGTAGTACCTCCGGGACACTCCTTGGAAACACCATATATTTT. Full variable domain (rest looked up from reference TRBV19 and TRBJ1-3): DGGITQSPKYLFRKEGQNVTLSCEQNLNHDAMYWYRQDPGQGLRLIYYSQIVNDFQKGDIAEGYSVSREKKESFPLTVTSAQKNPTAFYLCASSTSGTLLGNTIYFGEGSWLTVV.

The J gene is TRBJ2-5, the V gene TRBV6-6, with 10 bases aligning to TRBD1. CDR3 length: 15 amino acids. CDR1 is MNHNY, CDR2 SVGAGI, per germline (reference sequence). Unmatched junction bases numbered 4, after V lost 5 bases and J lost 1 base. The CDR3 protein is CASSARDRGQETQYF. The CDR3 region has the DNA TGTGCCAGCAGTGCCCGGGACAGGGGCCAAGAGACCCAGTACTTC.

The chain couples TRBV18 to TRBJ2-1; 10 bases are shared with TRBD2. Germline CDR1 reads KGHSH; CDR2 reads LQKENI. CDR3 size: 18 residues. The V gene end was trimmed by 3 bases and the J gene end by 0 bases; junction bases not matched to a gene: 8. The CDR3 is CASSPASGSPSSYNEQFF. CDR3 coding DNA: TGTGCCAGCTCACCTGCTAGCGGGAGTCCGAGCTCCTACAATGAGCAGTTCTTC.

This clone was detected a few times. CDR3 region: CAISESSAGNTIYF. The CDR3 bases are TGTGCCATCAGTGAGTCATCAGCGGGAAACACCATATATTTT. The chain is built from TRBV10-3 and TRBJ1-3; unclear D gene. Between the trimmed V and J ends, which lost 0 bases and 4 bases, there was a span of 7 bases. This CDR3 has 14 amino acids. Germline V gene data show CDR1 as ENHRY and CDR2 as SYGVKD.

This chain joins TRBV7-9 and TRBJ1-4; TRBD1 matches at 7 bases. Germline CDR1 and CDR2: SEHNR and FQNEAQ (reference sequence). Germline trimming cut 5 bases from V and 0 bases from J; bases unmatched to any gene: 12. The CDR3 length is 18 residues. CDR3 nucleotide sequence: TGTGCCAGCAGCCGCATCGGACAGGCCCCTGCAACTAATGAAAAACTGTTTTTT. Translated, it gives CASSRIGQAPATNEKLFF.

The chain employs TRBV6-5 and TRBJ1-2, with 10 bases matching TRBD1. Trimming cost V 0 bases and J 5 bases; bases outside gene matches: 0. CDR3 length: 14 residues. Germline CDR1 and CDR2: MNHEY and SVGAGI. CDR3 coding DNA: TGTGCCAGCAGTTACTCGGGACAGGGGTATGGCTACACCTTC. Translated: CASSYSGQGYGYTF.

V usage is TRBV10-3 and J usage is TRBJ2-1, with D tentatively TRBD2 (6 bases). Germline values: CDR1 ENHRY, CDR2 SYGVKD. Between the trimmed V and J ends, which lost 4 bases and 2 bases, there was a span of 18 bases. The CDR3 sequence is 17 residues long. The CDR3 sequence is CAISALGLNTTYNEQFF. As DNA, the CDR3 is TGTGCCATCAGTGCCCTGGGACTTAATACGACCTACAATGAGCAGTTCTTC.

The chain employs TRBV5-1 and TRBJ2-5; D not certain. Trimming removed 4 bases at V and 5 bases at J, with 12 bases between. In germline, CDR1 is SGHRS, CDR2 YFSETQ. This CDR3 region has 13 residues. CDR3 loop: CASSPEGRETQYF. As DNA, the CDR3 is TGCGCCAGCAGCCCCGAAGGCAGGGAGACCCAGTACTTC.

V is TRBV15 and J is TRBJ1-2, with 10 bases fitting TRBD1. V shed 6 bases, J shed 0 bases, and the junction held 7 bases outside the gene matches. From germline, CDR1 is LNHNV and CDR2 YYDKDF (reference sequence). The CDR3 covers 16 residues. This CDR3 is CATRLGQGLANYGYTF. CDR3 bases: TGTGCCACCAGACTGGGACAGGGGTTAGCTAACTATGGCTACACCTTC.

V is TRBV6-5 and J is TRBJ2-3, with D perhaps matching TRBD2 (6 bases). V was clipped by 0 bases and J by 7 bases, with 11 bases between them. Germline CDR1 MNHEY, CDR2 SVGAGI. The length of the CDR3 is 14 residues. CDR3 nucleotides: TGTGCCAGCAGTTACTCCCAGGGAGGATATACGCAGTATTTT. Its translation: CASSYSQGGYTQYF.

The rearrangement uses TRBV9 and TRBJ1-2, with D maybe TRBD1 (5 bases). Germline values: CDR1 SGDLS, CDR2 YYNGEE. Trimming pared 0 bases from V and 4 bases from J, leaving 16 bases between. The CDR3 runs 16 residues. The CDR3 sequence: CASSVDAGGGSYGYTF. CDR3 nucleotides: TGTGCCAGCAGCGTAGATGCGGGGGGTGGGTCCTATGGCTACACCTTC.

The chain links TRBV7-8 to TRBJ2-7, with 12 bases matching TRBD2. This CDR3 is 15 amino acids long. Germline-derived CDR1 and CDR2 are SGHVS and FQNEAQ. V was pared by 5 bases and J by 3 bases, with 5 bases of the junction left unmatched. CDR3 sequence (DNA): TGTGCCAGCAGCAAGCGACTAGCGGGAGACTACGAGCAGTACTTC. This sequence encodes CASSKRLAGDYEQYF.

This clone was seen a few times. J is TRBJ1-5 and V is TRBV5-4, with D unclear. The CDR3 totals 14 residues. V lost 4 bases to trimming and J lost 2 bases, with 10 bases between them. Germline V gene data show CDR1 as SGHNT and CDR2 as YYREEE (reference sequence). In DNA, the CDR3 is TGTGCCAGCAGCGAGGCACCTGGCAATCAGCCCCAGCATTTT. Amino acids: CASSEAPGNQPQHF.

The V gene is TRBV3-1 (or the pseudogene TRBV3-2), the J gene TRBJ1-2, with 7 bases matching TRBD1. V lost 3 bases and J lost 2; bases outside the gene matches: 9. This CDR3 comprises 16 residues. From germline, CDR1 is LGHDT and CDR2 YNNKEL (reference sequence). The CDR3 protein is CASSHDSTGLNYGYTF. The CDR3 DNA reads TGTGCCAGCAGCCATGATTCGACAGGGCTAAACTATGGCTACACCTTC.

The DNA for the CDR3 is TGTGCCAGCAGCTTAGGGGCGGGGGTCACAGATACGCAGTATTTT. This codes for CASSLGAGVTDTQYF. The chain recombines TRBV7-2 with TRBJ2-3, with TRBD2 matching over 7 bases. V was pared by 1 base and J by 2 bases, with 3 bases of the junction left unmatched. This CDR3 has 15 residues. CDR1 SGHTA and CDR2 FQGNSA come from the germline V gene.

This chain connects TRBV3-1 (or the pseudogene TRBV3-2) to TRBJ2-5; TRBD1 is a possible D gene (6 bases). From germline, CDR1 is LGHDT and CDR2 YNNKEL (reference sequence). Trimming left V 0 bases short and J 2 bases short, with 10 bases between. CDR3 size: 15 residues. As DNA, the CDR3 is TGTGCCAGCAGCCAAGATACAGGGTCGCAAGAGACCCAGTACTTC. Translating gives CASSQDTGSQETQYF.

This sequence joins TRBV25-1 and TRBJ2-2; D possibly corresponds to TRBD2 (6 bases). V was clipped by 4 bases and J by 3 bases, with 9 bases between them. CDR1 and CDR2 from the germline V gene are MGHDK and SYGVNS. The CDR3 sequence is 14 residues long. CDR3 nucleotides: TGTGCCAGCAGTGGCGGGGCCTACACCGGGGAGCTGTTTTTT. Its protein is CASSGGAYTGELFF.

Regarding this clone: Its ends do not fully match the called genes, so a read error is possible. The chain uses TRBV15 and TRBJ2-4; D is perhaps TRBD1 (5 bases). CDR1 LNHNV and CDR2 YYDKDF come from the germline V gene (reference sequence). This CDR3 contains 15 residues. CDR3 residues: CATSGRPSPMDIQCF. CDR3 coding DNA: TGTGCCACCAGCGGGCGGCCCTCCCCCATGGACATTCAGTGCTTC.